This T cell receptor (beta chain) is drawn from a study of control samples from healthy donors and cancer patients. TCRdb keeps only in-frame clones here, not all; method: immunoSEQ multiplex PCR. The sample lists some 95,000 clones, approximately 92% seen once, with less than 3.5% in the top ten. The CDR3 sequence is 13 residues long. Germline V lookup: CDR1 SGHRS, CDR2 YFSETQ. V was clipped by 2 bases and J by 10 bases, with 10 bases between them. Material for sequencing was blood. The chain links TRBV5-1 to TRBJ1-6; D is ambiguous. The source of this sequence is a human donor in good health. The donor label of this sample is uncertain. For the CDR3, the DNA is TGCGCCAGCAGCTTTGGGGAAAGATCACCCCTCCACTTT. Amino acid sequence: CASSFGERSPLHF.